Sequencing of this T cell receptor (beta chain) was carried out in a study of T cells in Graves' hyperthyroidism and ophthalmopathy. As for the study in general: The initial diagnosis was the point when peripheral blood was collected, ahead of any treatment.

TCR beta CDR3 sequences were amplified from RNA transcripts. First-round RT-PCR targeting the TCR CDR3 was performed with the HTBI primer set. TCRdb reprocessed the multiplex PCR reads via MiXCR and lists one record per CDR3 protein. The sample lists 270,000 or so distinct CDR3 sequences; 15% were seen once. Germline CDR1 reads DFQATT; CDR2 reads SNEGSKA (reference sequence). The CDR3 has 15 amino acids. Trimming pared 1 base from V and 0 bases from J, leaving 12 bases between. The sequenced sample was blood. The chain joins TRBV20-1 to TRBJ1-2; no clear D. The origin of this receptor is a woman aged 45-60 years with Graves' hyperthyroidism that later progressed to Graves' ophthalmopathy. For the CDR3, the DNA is TGCAGTGCTAGAGGTCCGTCCAGAGCTAACTATGGCTACACCTTC. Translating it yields CSARGPSRANYGYTF.